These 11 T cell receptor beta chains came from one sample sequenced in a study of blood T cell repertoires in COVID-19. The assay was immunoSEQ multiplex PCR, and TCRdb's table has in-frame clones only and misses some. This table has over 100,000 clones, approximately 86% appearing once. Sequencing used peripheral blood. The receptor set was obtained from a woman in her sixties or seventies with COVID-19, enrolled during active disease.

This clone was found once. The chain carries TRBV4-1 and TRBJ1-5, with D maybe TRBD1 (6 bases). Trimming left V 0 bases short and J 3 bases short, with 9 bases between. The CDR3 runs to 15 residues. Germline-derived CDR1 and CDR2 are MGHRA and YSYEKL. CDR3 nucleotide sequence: TGCGCCAGCAGCCAAGAAGGGGGATACAATCAGCCCCAGCATTTT. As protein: CASSQEGGYNQPQHF.

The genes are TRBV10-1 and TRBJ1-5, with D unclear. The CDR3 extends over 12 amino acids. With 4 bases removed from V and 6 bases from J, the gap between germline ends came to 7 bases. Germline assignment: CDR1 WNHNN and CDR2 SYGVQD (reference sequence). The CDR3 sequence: CASSAAGQPQHF. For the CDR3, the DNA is TGCGCCAGCAGTGCGGCAGGTCAGCCCCAGCATTTT.

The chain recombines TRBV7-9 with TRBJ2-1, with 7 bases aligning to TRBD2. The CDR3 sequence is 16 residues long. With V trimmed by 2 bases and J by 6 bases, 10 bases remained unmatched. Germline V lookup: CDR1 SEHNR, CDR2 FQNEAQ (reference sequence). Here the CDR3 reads CASSLSRDYPLNEQFF. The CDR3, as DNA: TGTGCCAGCAGCTTATCCCGGGACTATCCTCTCAATGAGCAGTTCTTC.

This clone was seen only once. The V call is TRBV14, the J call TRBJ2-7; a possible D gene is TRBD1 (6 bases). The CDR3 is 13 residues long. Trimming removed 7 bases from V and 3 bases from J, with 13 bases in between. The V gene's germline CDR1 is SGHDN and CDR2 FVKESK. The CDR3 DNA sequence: TGTGCCAGCAAAAAGGGGGTTGGCTACGAGCAGTACTTC. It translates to CASKKGVGYEQYF.

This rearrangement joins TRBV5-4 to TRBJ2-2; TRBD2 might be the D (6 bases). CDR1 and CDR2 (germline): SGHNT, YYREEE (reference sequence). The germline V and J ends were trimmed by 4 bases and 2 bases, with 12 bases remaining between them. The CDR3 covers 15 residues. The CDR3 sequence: CASSQTRGNTGELFF. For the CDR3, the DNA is TGTGCCAGCAGCCAGACTAGAGGCAACACCGGGGAGCTGTTTTTT.

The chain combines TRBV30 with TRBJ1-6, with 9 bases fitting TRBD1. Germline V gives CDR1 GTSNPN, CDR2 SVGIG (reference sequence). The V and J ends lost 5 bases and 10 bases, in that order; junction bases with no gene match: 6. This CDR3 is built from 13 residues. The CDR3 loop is CAWLRTGVSPLHF. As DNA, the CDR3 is TGTGCCTGGCTCCGGACAGGGGTGTCACCCCTCCACTTT.

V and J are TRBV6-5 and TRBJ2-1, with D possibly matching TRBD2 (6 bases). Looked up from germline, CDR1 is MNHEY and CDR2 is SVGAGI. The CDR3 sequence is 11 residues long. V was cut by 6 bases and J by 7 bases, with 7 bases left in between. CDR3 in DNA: TGTGCCAGCAGGGCGGGGAATGAGCAGTTCTTC. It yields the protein CASRAGNEQFF.

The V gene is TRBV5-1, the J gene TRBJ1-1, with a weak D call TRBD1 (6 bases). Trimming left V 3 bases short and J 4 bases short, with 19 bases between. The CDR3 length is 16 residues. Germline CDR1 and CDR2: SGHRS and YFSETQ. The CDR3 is CASSSNPGARPTEAFF. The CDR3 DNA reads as TGCGCCAGCAGCTCCAACCCAGGGGCGCGGCCCACTGAAGCTTTCTTT.

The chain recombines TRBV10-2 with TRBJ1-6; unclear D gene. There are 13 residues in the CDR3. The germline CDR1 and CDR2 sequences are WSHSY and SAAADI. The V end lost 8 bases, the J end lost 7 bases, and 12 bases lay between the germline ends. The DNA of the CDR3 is TGCGCCAGCCGATCAGACTTAAATTCACCCCTCCACTTT. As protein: CASRSDLNSPLHF.

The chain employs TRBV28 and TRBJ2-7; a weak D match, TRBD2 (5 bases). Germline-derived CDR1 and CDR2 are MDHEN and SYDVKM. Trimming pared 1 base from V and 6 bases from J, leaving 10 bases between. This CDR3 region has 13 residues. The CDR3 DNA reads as TGTGCCAGCAGTTTATTCTCCGGAGGCGAGCAGTACTTC. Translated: CASSLFSGGEQYF.

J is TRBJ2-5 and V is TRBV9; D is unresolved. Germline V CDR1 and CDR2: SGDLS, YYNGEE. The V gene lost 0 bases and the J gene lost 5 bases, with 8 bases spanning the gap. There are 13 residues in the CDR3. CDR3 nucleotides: TGTGCCAGCAGCGTAGCACTTTGGGAGACCCAGTACTTC. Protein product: CASSVALWETQYF.